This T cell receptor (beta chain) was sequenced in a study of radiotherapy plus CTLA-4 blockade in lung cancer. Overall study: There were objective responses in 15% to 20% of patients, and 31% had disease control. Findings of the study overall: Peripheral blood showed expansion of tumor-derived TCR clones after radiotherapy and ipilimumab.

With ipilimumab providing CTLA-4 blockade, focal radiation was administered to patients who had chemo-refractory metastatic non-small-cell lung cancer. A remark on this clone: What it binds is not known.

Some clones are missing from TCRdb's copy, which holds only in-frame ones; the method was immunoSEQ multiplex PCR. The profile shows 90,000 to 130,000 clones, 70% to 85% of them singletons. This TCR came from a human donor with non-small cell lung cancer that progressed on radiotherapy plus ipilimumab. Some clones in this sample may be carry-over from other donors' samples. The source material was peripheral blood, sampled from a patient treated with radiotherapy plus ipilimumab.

The CDR3: CASSQDLRQNYGYTF. CDR3 bases: TGCGCCAGCAGCCAAGATTTGAGACAGAACTATGGCTACACCTTC. The chain uses TRBV4-1 and TRBJ1-2, with D tentatively TRBD1 (5 bases). The ends were cut back, 0 bases at V and 2 bases at J, with 10 bases in the middle. Per the germline V gene, CDR1 is MGHRA and CDR2 is YSYEKL. The CDR3 runs 15 residues.